This is a list of T cell receptor beta chains from one sample in a study of CD8 T cells in Susac syndrome. TCRdb processed the immunoSEQ multiplex PCR reads anew with MiXCR; each CDR3 protein has one entry. The sample contains 120,000 to 150,000 distinct CDR3 sequences, nearly 97% of which appear only once. The specimen was CD4+ T cells from PBMCs. The receptor source for this set is a human donor with Susac syndrome. Both conserved end residues are part of each CDR3. The D gene is left open where the match is weak. A row's size may be missing; if present it is once, few, many or a size class.

D	size	V	J	CDR3	DNA
TRBD2	.	TRBV12-3/TRBV12-4	TRBJ2-7	CASRQGGKVYEQYF	TGTGCCAGCAGGCAGGGAGGGAAGGTGTACGAGCAGTACTTC
TRBD1	.	TRBV19	TRBJ2-7	CASRGSRTGAYEQYF	TGTGCCAGTAGGGGTTCTCGGACAGGGGCCTACGAGCAGTACTTC
TRBD2	.	TRBV28	TRBJ2-1	CASSRTSGPYNEQFF	TGTGCCAGCAGTAGGACTAGCGGACCATACAATGAGCAGTTCTTC
.	.	TRBV21-1	TRBJ1-5	CASSLDRENQPQHF	TGTGCCAGCAGCCTGGACAGGGAGAATCAGCCCCAGCATTTT
TRBD2	once	TRBV29-1	TRBJ2-7	CSVKRLAGGYEQYF	TGCAGCGTCAAACGACTAGCGGGGGGCTACGAGCAGTACTTC
.	.	TRBV2	TRBJ2-1	CASSGWDEQFF	TGTGCCAGCAGTGGGTGGGACGAGCAGTTCTTC
.	.	TRBV7-3	TRBJ1-2	CASSLIKGVGYTF	TGTGCCAGCAGCTTAATCAAAGGGGTTGGCTACACCTTC
.	.	TRBV18	TRBJ2-7	CASSQLDGTYEQYF	TGTGCCAGCTCCCAATTGGACGGGACCTACGAGCAGTACTTC
TRBD1	.	TRBV20-1	TRBJ2-3	CSARQRRDRGMGTQYF	TGCAGTGCTAGACAGCGCCGGGACAGGGGCATGGGTACGCAGTATTTT
.	.	TRBV25-1	TRBJ1-5	CASSEGGISSNQPQHF	TGTGCCAGCAGTGAAGGGGGCATCTCTAGCAATCAGCCCCAGCATTTT
.	.	TRBV12-3/TRBV12-4	TRBJ2-2	CATRWGGPNTGELFF	TGTGCCACTAGGTGGGGCGGACCGAACACCGGGGAGCTGTTTTTT
.	.	TRBV3-1	TRBJ2-7	CASHGGYSYEQYF	TGTGCCAGTCATGGGGGGTACTCCTACGAGCAGTACTTC
TRBD1	.	TRBV14	TRBJ1-1	CASSQDLRGLSEAFF	TGTGCCAGCAGCCAAGATTTAAGGGGGCTCTCTGAAGCTTTCTTT
.	.	TRBV6-4	TRBJ2-3	CASSDVRGADTQYF	TGTGCCAGCAGTGACGTCAGGGGAGCAGATACGCAGTATTTT
.	.	TRBV12-3/TRBV12-4	TRBJ2-1	CASSPAGRDYNEQFF	TGTGCCAGCAGCCCAGCAGGTCGAGACTACAATGAGCAGTTCTTC
.	.	TRBV12-3/TRBV12-4	TRBJ1-2	CASSPPKGPHGYTF	TGTGCCAGCAGCCCCCCGAAAGGGCCCCATGGCTACACCTTC
.	.	TRBV20-1	TRBJ1-1	CSARDRSGGLTEAFF	TGCAGTGCTAGAGACCGCAGTGGGGGGCTCACTGAAGCTTTCTTT
.	.	TRBV20-1	TRBJ1-6	CSARREGINSPLHF	TGCAGTGCCCGCAGGGAGGGGATCAATTCACCCCTCCACTTT
.	.	TRBV9	TRBJ2-3	CASSVGGSGRGGDTQYF	TGTGCCAGCAGCGTAGGTGGCAGCGGTCGAGGGGGGGATACGCAGTATTTT
.	.	TRBV21-1	TRBJ2-5	CASSPHRGYGETQYF	TGTGCCAGCAGCCCCCACAGAGGGTATGGAGAGACCCAGTACTTC
TRBD1	once	TRBV7-8	TRBJ1-2	CASSGRDRLTNGYTF	TGTGCCAGCAGCGGACGGGACAGGCTTACCAATGGCTACACCTTC
TRBD1	once	TRBV20-1	TRBJ2-7	CSASGRGYSYEQYF	TGCAGTGCCTCGGGCAGGGGGTACTCCTACGAGCAGTACTTC
.	.	TRBV20-1	TRBJ1-2	CSARTARDRGYTF	TGCAGTGCTAGGACCGCCCGGGACCGGGGCTACACCTTC
.	.	TRBV12-3/TRBV12-4	TRBJ2-3	CASSLGRRGMGDTQYF	TGTGCCAGCAGTTTAGGAAGGCGCGGCATGGGAGATACGCAGTATTTT
TRBD2	few	TRBV6-5	TRBJ2-1	CASHTSGTNNEQFF	TGTGCCAGCCACACTAGCGGGACGAACAATGAGCAGTTCTTC
.	.	TRBV15	TRBJ2-7	CATSREDSYEQYF	TGTGCCACCAGCAGAGAGGACTCCTACGAGCAGTACTTC
.	.	TRBV20-1	TRBJ1-2	CSARRTNYGYTF	TGCAGTGCTAGACGGACTAACTATGGCTACACCTTC
TRBD2	once	TRBV2	TRBJ2-1	CASSERGGQYNEQFF	TGTGCCAGCAGCGAGCGGGGGGGCCAGTACAATGAGCAGTTCTTC
TRBD2	.	TRBV20-1	TRBJ2-4	CSAMTSGRRDSKNIQYF	TGCAGTGCAATGACTAGCGGGAGGCGGGATAGCAAAAACATTCAGTACTTC
TRBD1	.	TRBV20-1	TRBJ2-3	CSAREPRGTGTDTQYF	TGCAGTGCTAGGGAACCTAGAGGGACAGGCACAGATACGCAGTATTTT
.	.	TRBV7-3	TRBJ2-1	CASSLEGDEQFF	TGTGCCAGCAGCTTAGAAGGGGATGAGCAGTTCTTC
TRBD2	.	TRBV29-1	TRBJ2-1	CSVASRGLAGGYNEQFF	TGCAGCGTTGCCAGTCGAGGGCTAGCGGGAGGGTACAATGAGCAGTTCTTC
.	.	TRBV18	TRBJ2-4	CASSPRGQAKNIQYF	TGTGCCAGCTCACCGAGGGGACAAGCCAAAAACATTCAGTACTTC
.	.	TRBV29-1	TRBJ1-5	CSVETGFNQPQHF	TGCAGCGTTGAAACAGGGTTCAATCAGCCCCAGCATTTT
TRBD2	.	TRBV4-1	TRBJ2-4	CASSRGPRTSGGAQDKNIQYF	TGCGCCAGCAGCCGGGGACCGCGGACTAGCGGGGGGGCCCAGGACAAAAACATTCAGTACTTC
.	.	TRBV7-3	TRBJ2-3	CASSSGLTSGTDTQYF	TGTGCCAGCAGCTCAGGACTAACGTCCGGGACAGATACGCAGTATTTT
TRBD1	.	TRBV4-1	TRBJ1-1	CASSQHPTGTRPEAFF	TGCGCCAGCAGCCAACACCCGACAGGGACTCGACCTGAAGCTTTCTTT
TRBD2	.	TRBV19	TRBJ2-3	CASSTSGGENTQYF	TGTGCCAGTAGTACCAGCGGGGGGGAAAATACGCAGTATTTT
TRBD1	.	TRBV4-1	TRBJ2-7	CASSQGGGTGKNEQYF	TGCGCCAGCAGCCAAGGGGGAGGGACAGGGAAGAACGAGCAGTACTTC
.	.	TRBV19	TRBJ1-1	CASRGGVLDTEAFF	TGTGCCAGCAGAGGGGGGGTTTTGGACACTGAAGCTTTCTTT
.	.	TRBV3-1	TRBJ2-4	CASSQVGGVRAAGGNIQYF	TGTGCCAGCAGCCAAGTCGGAGGTGTGCGGGCCGCCGGGGGAAACATTCAGTACTTC
TRBD2	.	TRBV3-1	TRBJ2-7	CASSQDLAGEGEQYF	TGTGCCAGCAGCCAAGATCTGGCGGGAGAGGGCGAGCAGTACTTC
.	once	TRBV5-6	TRBJ2-2	CASSPDPERTGELFF	TGTGCCAGCAGCCCGGACCCGGAGCGTACCGGGGAGCTGTTTTTT
.	.	TRBV5-1	TRBJ2-1	CASSPQAEISNEQFF	TGCGCCAGCAGCCCCCAAGCAGAGATCTCCAATGAGCAGTTCTTC
.	.	TRBV7-2	TRBJ2-2	CASSVAGVVYTGELFF	TGTGCCAGCAGCGTTGCCGGCGTGGTTTACACCGGGGAGCTGTTTTTT
TRBD1	.	TRBV3-1	TRBJ2-5	CASSQAKTGGRETQYF	TGTGCCAGCAGCCAAGCGAAAACAGGGGGCCGGGAGACCCAGTACTTC
TRBD2	.	TRBV20-1	TRBJ2-5	CSATGLLQETQYF	TGCAGTGCCACGGGACTACTACAAGAGACCCAGTACTTC
.	.	TRBV6-5	TRBJ1-5	CASSPFDGNQPQHF	TGTGCCAGCAGTCCCTTCGACGGAAATCAGCCCCAGCATTTT
TRBD2	.	TRBV18	TRBJ2-3	CASSPRTSGKDTQYF	TGTGCCAGCTCACCAAGGACTAGCGGGAAAGATACGCAGTATTTT
TRBD1	.	TRBV29-1	TRBJ2-2	CSVEGDRYTGELFF	TGCAGCGTTGAGGGGGACAGATACACCGGGGAGCTGTTTTTT
TRBD2	.	TRBV9	TRBJ2-5	CASSPLTSGFQETQYF	TGTGCCAGCAGCCCCCTGACTAGCGGCTTCCAAGAGACCCAGTACTTC
.	.	TRBV9	TRBJ2-7	CASSDHFREQYF	TGTGCCAGCAGCGACCATTTCCGCGAGCAGTACTTC